This T cell receptor beta chain was retrieved from a study of T cells after yellow fever vaccination. Notes on the study in general: Subsequent to the booster, the majority of primary-vaccination clones reappeared (96% CD4, approximately 85% CD8).

MiXCR, applied by TCRdb to the 5' RACE reads, yields one record per CDR3 protein. The data show hundreds of thousands of distinct CDR3 sequences, 11% seen once. Turning to this clonotype: Its antigen is undetermined.

Germline lookup yields CDR1 SGHVS and CDR2 FQNEAQ. Losses at the gene ends were 5 bases for V and 3 bases for J; bases not matched to a gene: 4. The CDR3 is 15 amino acids. This chain joins TRBV7-8 and TRBJ2-7; 13 bases agree with TRBD2. The TCR was taken from a man aged 18 to 30 who received the YFV17D yellow fever vaccine. Here the sequenced sample was PBMCs, taken on the day of the first yellow fever vaccination. This CDR3 reads CASSRLAGGFYEQYV. In nucleotides, the CDR3 is TGTGCCAGCAGCCGACTAGCGGGGGGCTTCTACGAGCAGTACGTC.